This T cell receptor (beta chain) was captured in a study of blood T cell repertoires in COVID-19. Turning to the study itself: PBMCs, B-cell-depleted T cells, or T cells provided the cDNA or gDNA that made up the material.

Germline-derived CDR1 and CDR2 are SGHRS and YFSETQ. The CDR3 loop spans 16 amino acids. V gave up 4 bases and J gave up 2 bases; unmatched junction bases: 6. Measured with immunoSEQ multiplex PCR; TCRdb has only the in-frame clones, and not every one. The data contain 130,000 to 150,000 clones, roughly 84% of them singletons. The genes are TRBV5-1 and TRBJ2-1; 10 bases map to TRBD2. The source of this sequence is a woman between 50 and 59 years old who had been exposed to COVID-19. Sequencing was carried out using PBMCs or T cells enriched from blood (not recorded which). The CDR3: CASSLILAGTYNEQFF. CDR3 bases: TGCGCCAGCAGCCTGATACTAGCGGGAACCTACAATGAGCAGTTCTTC.